The 21 T cell receptor beta chains below all came from one sample that was sequenced in a study of cytomegalovirus exposure and HLA in healthy donors. The repertoire was sequenced with immunoSEQ multiplex PCR; TCRdb's copy has only in-frame clones and lacks some. The table includes hundreds of thousands of clones, less than 95% detected once. The sequenced sample consisted of PBMCs. These receptors were collected from a woman aged 25 to 39 in good health and CMV-seronegative.

This rearrangement joins TRBV5-1 to TRBJ2-7, with 7 bases matching TRBD2. The germline V gene encodes CDR1 SGHRS and CDR2 YFSETQ. V lost 4 bases and J lost 1; bases outside the gene matches: 8. CDR3 length equals 15 residues. This chain's CDR3 is CASSPHTSASYEQYF. Written as DNA, the CDR3 is TGCGCCAGCAGCCCGCACACTAGCGCATCCTACGAGCAGTACTTC.

This chain uses TRBV11-2 with TRBJ2-7, with D possibly being TRBD1 (5 bases). Germline lookup yields CDR1 SGHAT and CDR2 FQNNGV. V was cut by 0 bases and J by 7 bases, with 10 bases left in between. The CDR3 runs to 13 residues. DNA of the CDR3: TGTGCCAGCAGCTTAGAAAAGGGGTGGGAGCAGTACTTC. Amino acids: CASSLEKGWEQYF.

J is TRBJ1-2 and V is TRBV4-1, with 8 bases lining up with TRBD1. V lost 3 bases, J lost 4 bases, and 4 bases stayed unmatched. This CDR3 region has 14 residues. The V gene's germline CDR1 is MGHRA and CDR2 YSYEKL. CDR3 residues: CASSHRGLGYGYTF. The CDR3 DNA reads TGCGCCAGCAGCCACAGGGGGCTGGGCTATGGCTACACCTTC.

Concerning this clone: At the DNA level, this CDR3 is encoded by other sequences in the same sample as well. The rearrangement links TRBV27 to TRBJ1-5; tentatively, D is TRBD1 (5 bases). This CDR3 has 14 residues. The V and J ends lost 3 bases and 3 bases respectively, with 9 bases between them. Germline assignment: CDR1 MNHEY and CDR2 SMNVEV (reference sequence). CDR3 sequence: CASSLGGSNQPQHF. As DNA, the CDR3 is TGTGCCAGCAGTTTGGGGGGATCCAATCAGCCCCAGCATTTT.

This chain links TRBV5-7 with TRBJ2-1; D is unresolved. TRBV5-7 carries the ORF label, with uncertain function. This CDR3 is built from 15 residues. Trimming cost V 3 bases and J 8 bases, with 18 bases left between them. The CDR3 DNA follows: TGTGCCAGCAGCTCAAAGGATTGTTTTGGGGATGAGCAGTTCTTC. It translates to CASSSKDCFGDEQFF.

This chain connects TRBV18 to TRBJ2-1, with D maybe TRBD1 (5 bases). Per the germline V gene, CDR1 is KGHSH and CDR2 is LQKENI. V lost 5 bases and J 7 bases, leaving 18 bases between the germline ends. CDR3 length: 15 amino acids. Here the CDR3 DNA reads TGTGCCAGCTCAGACCCCCCACGGAAGGGGAATGAGCAGTTCTTC. Translation: CASSDPPRKGNEQFF.

V is TRBV6-5 and J is TRBJ2-5, with D tentatively TRBD1 (6 bases). CDR1 is MNHEY, CDR2 SVGAGI, per germline. Trimming pared 4 bases from V and 4 bases from J, leaving 19 bases between. This CDR3 spans 16 amino acids. CDR3: CASSLGQSPWGETQYF. CDR3 nucleotide sequence: TGTGCCAGCAGTTTAGGACAGTCACCTTGGGGAGAGACCCAGTACTTC.

J is TRBJ2-5 and V is TRBV18, with D unclear. V lost 0 bases and J 4 bases, leaving 6 bases between the germline ends. Germline V gives CDR1 KGHSH, CDR2 LQKENI. The CDR3 covers 13 residues. The chain's CDR3 is CASSPPPRETQYF. The CDR3 nucleotides are TGTGCCAGCTCACCACCGCCCCGAGAGACCCAGTACTTC.

The gene calls are TRBV2 and TRBJ2-1, with a weak D call TRBD2 (5 bases). CDR3 length equals 14 residues. From germline, CDR1 is SNHLY and CDR2 FYNNEI. The V and J ends lost 2 bases and 7 bases respectively, with 12 bases between them. The CDR3 is CASSESEVTNEQFF. The CDR3 DNA sequence: TGTGCCAGCAGTGAATCGGAGGTCACAAATGAGCAGTTCTTC.

This chain connects TRBV29-1 to TRBJ1-2, with TRBD1 matching 9 bases. Germline CDR1 reads SQVTM; CDR2 reads ANQGSEA. J lost 5 bases, V lost 2 bases, and 6 bases had no gene match. CDR3 length: 14 residues. The CDR3 sequence is CSVETGGAGYGYTF. The CDR3, as DNA: TGCAGCGTTGAAACAGGGGGCGCGGGTTATGGCTACACCTTC.

The chain uses TRBV5-6 and TRBJ1-2; tentatively, D is TRBD1 (5 bases). The ends were cut back, 4 bases at V and 6 bases at J, with 13 bases in the middle. The CDR3 consists of 13 residues. From germline, CDR1 is SGHDT and CDR2 YYEEEE. CDR3 residues: CASSPVGEDGYTF. CDR3 nucleotide sequence: TGTGCCAGCAGCCCGGTAGGGGAGGATGGCTACACCTTC.

The chain has TRBV5-1 and TRBJ2-3; no definite D call. The V end lost 4 bases, the J end lost 0 bases, and 9 bases lay between the germline ends. The V gene's germline CDR1 is SGHRS and CDR2 YFSETQ. The CDR3 is 14 residues long. In nucleotides, the CDR3 is TGCGCCAGCAGCCCGCCGTCAAGCACAGATACGCAGTATTTT. This translates into CASSPPSSTDTQYF. Supplemented by reference TRBV5-1 and TRBJ2-3, the full variable domain reads KAGVTQTPRYLIKTRGQQVTLSCSPISGHRSVSWYQQTPGQGLQFLFEYFSETQRNKGNFPGRFSGRQFSNSRSEMNVSTLELGDSALYLCASSPPSSTDTQYFGPGTRLTVL.

The chain joins TRBV7-9 to TRBJ1-2, with TRBD1 as a possible D gene (5 bases). Germline V lookup: CDR1 SEHNR, CDR2 FQNEAQ (reference sequence). The CDR3 is 15 amino acids. V lost 1 base and J 10 bases, leaving 19 bases between the germline ends. The CDR3 DNA reads as TGTGCCAGCAGCTTAGAGCGGCAGGGAAGGGATGACTACACCTTC. This sequence encodes CASSLERQGRDDYTF.

The chain recombines TRBV28 with TRBJ2-7, with D possibly matching TRBD1 (5 bases). Per germline, CDR1 MDHEN and CDR2 SYDVKM. The CDR3 sequence is 14 residues long. Trimming shortened V by 2 bases and J by 2 bases, and 10 bases separated the two germline ends. The CDR3 here is CASSLPQGAYEQYF. CDR3 sequence (DNA): TGTGCCAGCAGTTTACCTCAAGGGGCCTACGAGCAGTACTTC.

V and J are TRBV11-3 and TRBJ2-7; tentatively, D is TRBD1 (5 bases). This CDR3 region has 12 residues. Germline V CDR1 and CDR2: SGHNT, YENEEA. With 5 bases removed from V and 4 bases from J, the gap between germline ends came to 9 bases. This chain's CDR3 is CASSNTGYEQYF. The CDR3 nucleotides are TGTGCCAGCAGCAATACAGGTTACGAGCAGTACTTC. The variable domain in full, completed from reference TRBV11-3 and TRBJ2-7, reads EAGVVQSPRYKIIEKKQPVAFWCNPISGHNTLYWYLQNLGQGPELLIRYENEEAVDDSQLPKDRFSAERLKGVDSTLKIQPAELGDSAVYLCASSNTGYEQYFGPGTRLTVT.

The chain employs TRBV6-5 and TRBJ2-5; D unclear. V lost 0 bases and J 1 base, leaving 0 bases between the germline ends. The length of the CDR3 is 12 residues. The germline gives CDR1 MNHEY, CDR2 SVGAGI. The CDR3 nucleotides read TGTGCCAGCAGTTACTCCCAAGAGACCCAGTACTTC. It yields the protein CASSYSQETQYF.

The chain combines TRBV7-2 with TRBJ2-7; D remains unclear. The V gene lost 0 bases and the J gene lost 5 bases, with 8 bases spanning the gap. Looked up from germline, CDR1 is SGHTA and CDR2 is FQGNSA. This CDR3 comprises 13 residues. CDR3 sequence reads: CASSLAPADEQYF. As DNA, the CDR3 is TGTGCCAGCAGCTTAGCGCCGGCTGACGAGCAGTACTTC.

The chain carries TRBV10-2 and TRBJ2-7, with 8 bases aligning to TRBD1. CDR1 and CDR2 from the germline V gene are WSHSY and SAAADI. This CDR3 spans 13 amino acids. Trimming cost V 5 bases and J 6 bases; bases outside gene matches: 6. In DNA form, the CDR3 reads TGCGCCAGCAGTAACATCGACAGGGGCGAGCAGTACTTC. Its protein is CASSNIDRGEQYF.

This chain joins TRBV27 and TRBJ2-7; D might be TRBD1 (5 bases). From germline, CDR1 is MNHEY and CDR2 SMNVEV (reference sequence). Trimming took off 4 bases at V and 6 bases at J, with 19 bases between the two ends. The CDR3 is 15 amino acids. The CDR3 reads CASSSHRLPPVEQYF. In DNA, the CDR3 is TGTGCCAGCAGTTCACACAGGTTACCCCCGGTCGAGCAGTACTTC.

The rearrangement uses TRBV27 and TRBJ2-2; D is tentatively TRBD1 or TRBD2 (5 bases each). Germline assignment: CDR1 MNHEY and CDR2 SMNVEV (reference sequence). V was shortened by 5 bases and J by 4 bases, with 17 bases between the two germline ends. The CDR3 is 16 amino acids. The CDR3 loop is CASSPSEGLGTGELFF. The CDR3 coding sequence is TGTGCCAGCAGTCCCTCTGAGGGGTTGGGCACCGGGGAGCTGTTTTTT.

This clone has a single count. This chain connects TRBV2 to TRBJ1-3, with no clear D. Trimming took off 6 bases at V and 0 bases at J, with 6 bases between the two ends. The CDR3 covers 13 residues. Germline CDR1 is SNHLY and CDR2 is FYNNEI. The CDR3 bases are TGTGCCAGCAGGGAGATCTCTGGAAACACCATATATTTT. This translates into CASREISGNTIYF.